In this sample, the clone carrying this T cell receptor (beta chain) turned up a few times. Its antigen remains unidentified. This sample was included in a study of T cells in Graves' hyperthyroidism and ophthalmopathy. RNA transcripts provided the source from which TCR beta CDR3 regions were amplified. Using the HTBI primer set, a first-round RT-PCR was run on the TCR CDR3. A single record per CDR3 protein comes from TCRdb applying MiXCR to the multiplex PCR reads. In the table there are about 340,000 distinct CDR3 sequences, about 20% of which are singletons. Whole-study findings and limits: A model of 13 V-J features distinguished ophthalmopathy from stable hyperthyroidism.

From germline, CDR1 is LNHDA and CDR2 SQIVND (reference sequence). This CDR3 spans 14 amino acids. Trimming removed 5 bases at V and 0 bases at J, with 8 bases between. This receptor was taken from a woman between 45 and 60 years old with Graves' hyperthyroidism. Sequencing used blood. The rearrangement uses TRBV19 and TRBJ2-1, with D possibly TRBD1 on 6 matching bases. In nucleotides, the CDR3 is TGTGCCAGTAGTTCCAGGGGCTCCTACAATGAGCAGTTCTTC. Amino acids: CASSSRGSYNEQFF.